Listed here are 27 T cell receptor beta chains from one sample, sequenced in a study of OX40 agonist ivuxolimab in advanced cancers. Libraries were prepared by immunoSEQ multiplex PCR; TCRdb keeps only in-frame clonotypes and omits some of them. The sample consists of about 65,000 clones, around nine tenths of them appearing once. Source: CD4+ or CD8+ T cells sorted from blood, taken in a trial of the OX40 agonist ivuxolimab. These receptors were collected from an adult with an advanced solid tumor such as melanoma, head and neck, liver or kidney cancer.

The chain carries TRBV5-6 and TRBJ2-3; D is ambiguous. CDR1 and CDR2 from the germline V gene are SGHDT and YYEEEE. V lost 1 base to trimming and J lost 0 bases, with 9 bases between them. The length of the CDR3 is 15 residues. The CDR3 protein is CASSLSPTSTDTQYF. The CDR3 region has the DNA TGTGCCAGCAGCTTGAGCCCGACTAGCACAGATACGCAGTATTTT. The whole variable domain, remainder taken from reference TRBV5-6 and TRBJ2-3, is DAGVTQSPTHLIKTRGQQVTLRCSPKSGHDTVSWYQQALGQGPQFIFQYYEEEERQRGNFPDRFSGHQFPNYSSELNVNALLLGDSALYLCASSLSPTSTDTQYFGPGTRLTVL.

This clone appeared a single time. The chain combines TRBV4-1 with TRBJ2-7; 11 bases are a match to TRBD2. V shed 4 bases, J shed 2 bases, and the junction held 7 bases outside the gene matches. Germline V lookup: CDR1 MGHRA, CDR2 YSYEKL. The CDR3 runs 16 residues. This CDR3 is CASSRNLAGGAYEQYF. In DNA form, the CDR3 reads TGCGCCAGCAGCCGAAATCTAGCGGGGGGTGCCTACGAGCAGTACTTC.

The chain links TRBV7-8 to TRBJ2-2; perhaps D is TRBD1 or TRBD2 (5 bases each). The V end lost 1 base, the J end lost 1 base, and 10 bases lay between the germline ends. Germline V gene sequence: CDR1 SGHVS, CDR2 FQNEAQ. The CDR3 extends over 16 amino acids. The CDR3: CASSLEQAGNTGELFF. Written as DNA, the CDR3 is TGTGCCAGCAGCTTAGAACAGGCGGGGAACACCGGGGAGCTGTTTTTT.

This clone was observed a single time. The chain has TRBV5-1 and TRBJ2-1, with 7 nucleotides matching TRBD1. Germline lookup yields CDR1 SGHRS and CDR2 YFSETQ. The CDR3 sequence is 14 residues long. The V gene end was trimmed by 0 bases and the J gene end by 7 bases; junction bases not matched to a gene: 4. The chain's CDR3 is CASSLGQGGNEQFF. In nucleotides, the CDR3 is TGCGCCAGCAGCTTGGGACAGGGTGGGAATGAGCAGTTCTTC.

The V call is TRBV5-4, the J call TRBJ2-3; D is possibly TRBD2 (5 bases). This CDR3 has 14 residues. Trimming cost V 3 bases and J 0 bases, with 8 bases left between them. Germline CDR1 is SGHNT and CDR2 is YYREEE (reference sequence). The DNA for the CDR3 is TGTGCCAGCAGCTCGGGAAAAAGCACAGATACGCAGTATTTT. Translation gives CASSSGKSTDTQYF.

The chain is built from TRBV2 and TRBJ1-2; 7 bases agree with TRBD1. This CDR3 spans 14 amino acids. Germline CDR1 is SNHLY and CDR2 is FYNNEI. The V gene end was trimmed by 6 bases and the J gene end by 4 bases; junction bases not matched to a gene: 8. The CDR3 nucleotides read TGTGCCAGCAGAAAGGGGGCGCTCGGCTATGGCTACACCTTC. As protein: CASRKGALGYGYTF.

This clone was detected a few times. This chain uses TRBV11-2 with TRBJ1-2, with D unclear. V lost 0 bases, J lost 1 base, and 9 bases lay in between. The CDR3 totals 15 residues. From germline, CDR1 is SGHAT and CDR2 FQNNGV. The chain's CDR3 is CASSLDSGNNYGYTF. Written as DNA, the CDR3 is TGTGCCAGCAGCTTAGATTCCGGGAATAACTATGGCTACACCTTC.

The V and J genes are TRBV11-3 and TRBJ2-2, with no clear D. V shed 5 bases and J shed 4 bases, with 8 bases lying between them. CDR1 is SGHNT and CDR2 is YENEEA in the germline V gene. The CDR3 sequence is 13 residues long. CDR3 sequence (DNA): TGTGCCAGCAGCCAGTTAACCACCGGGGAGCTGTTTTTT. Protein sequence: CASSQLTTGELFF.

The J gene is TRBJ1-1, the V gene TRBV29-1; D not certain. This CDR3 spans 11 amino acids. Germline V gene sequence: CDR1 SQVTM, CDR2 ANQGSEA. V lost 7 bases and J 2 bases, leaving 8 bases between the germline ends. CDR3 in amino acids: CSAGSNTEAFF. CDR3 coding DNA: TGCAGCGCTGGGAGCAACACTGAAGCTTTCTTT. Looking up the rest from reference TRBV29-1 and TRBJ1-1 gives the full variable domain: SAVISQKPSRDICQRGTSLTIQCQVDSQVTMMFWYRQQPGQSLTLIATANQGSEATYESGFVIDKFPISRPNLTFSTLTVSNMSPEDSSIYLCSAGSNTEAFFGQGTRLTVV.

The chain joins TRBV6-6 to TRBJ2-2, with TRBD2 as a possible D gene (6 bases). CDR1 MNHNY and CDR2 SVGAGI come from the germline V gene (reference sequence). The ends were cut back, 6 bases at V and 8 bases at J, with 13 bases in the middle. CDR3 size: 13 residues. The chain's CDR3 is CASRPQGGGELFF. In nucleotides, the CDR3 is TGTGCCAGCAGACCCCAGGGAGGTGGGGAGCTGTTTTTT.

The rearrangement links TRBV5-1 to TRBJ2-1, with D unresolved. CDR3 length equals 15 residues. Trimming took off 5 bases at V and 0 bases at J, with 12 bases between the two ends. Germline loops: CDR1 SGHRS, CDR2 YFSETQ. This chain's CDR3 is CASSEEVSSYNEQFF. As DNA, the CDR3 is TGCGCCAGCAGTGAAGAGGTGAGCTCCTACAATGAGCAGTTCTTC.

CDR3 loop: CASSYSEGMGNTIYF. The CDR3, as DNA: TGTGCCAGCAGTTACTCGGAAGGGATGGGAAACACCATATATTTT. The V gene is TRBV6-5, the J gene TRBJ1-3; D gene ambiguous. V was pared by 0 bases and J by 4 bases, with 10 bases between. The germline V gene encodes CDR1 MNHEY and CDR2 SVGAGI. CDR3 length: 15 amino acids.

The J gene is TRBJ1-5, the V gene TRBV19, with 7 positions matching TRBD1. Germline V gives CDR1 LNHDA, CDR2 SQIVND (reference sequence). The junction had 9 bases not matched to a gene; V was cut back by 5 bases and J by 2 bases. The CDR3 covers 16 residues. The CDR3 region is CASSSTGRVGNQPQHF. The DNA for the CDR3 is TGTGCCAGTAGTTCGACAGGGCGTGTAGGCAATCAGCCCCAGCATTTT.

The genes are TRBV29-1 and TRBJ1-2; 8 bases agree with TRBD1. V was clipped by 6 bases and J by 4 bases; unmatched bases: 4. CDR3 length equals 12 residues. CDR1 is SQVTM and CDR2 is ANQGSEA in the germline V gene. The CDR3 DNA sequence: TGCAGCGTCGCACAGGGGGTCTATGGCTACACCTTC. Its translation: CSVAQGVYGYTF.

The gene calls are TRBV2 and TRBJ2-5, with D tentatively TRBD1 (6 bases). Trimming shortened V by 2 bases and J by 4 bases, and 14 bases separated the two germline ends. The CDR3 length is 15 residues. Germline V gene lookup returns CDR1 SNHLY and CDR2 FYNNEI. CDR3 protein: CASSELALGAETQYF. CDR3 coding DNA: TGTGCCAGCAGTGAACTGGCCTTGGGGGCAGAGACCCAGTACTTC.

The genes are TRBV6-1 and TRBJ2-7, with 7 nucleotides matching TRBD1. Germline V CDR1 and CDR2: MNHNS, SASEGT. Trimming took 2 bases from V and 4 from J; bases not matched to a gene: 8. CDR3 size: 15 residues. This chain's CDR3 is CASSEWDSPPYEQYF. CDR3 coding DNA: TGTGCCAGCAGTGAATGGGACAGTCCTCCATACGAGCAGTACTTC.

The V gene is TRBV4-1, the J gene TRBJ1-4, with 12 bases aligning to TRBD1. The CDR3 has 14 residues. Germline CDR1 is MGHRA and CDR2 is YSYEKL. V lost 4 bases and J lost 8; bases outside the gene matches: 2. The CDR3 coding sequence is TGCGCCAGCAGCCCGGGACAGGGGGCAGAAAAACTGTTTTTT. Protein product: CASSPGQGAEKLFF.

The CDR3 sequence: CASRPTGTSGGYSYNEQFF. CDR3 nucleotides: TGTGCCAGCAGACCAACCGGGACTAGCGGGGGATACTCCTACAATGAGCAGTTCTTC. The chain combines TRBV2 with TRBJ2-1; 14 bases are shared with TRBD2. CDR3 length: 19 amino acids. Trimming at V came to 6 bases and at J to 0 bases, leaving 10 bases not matched to a gene. Germline V gives CDR1 SNHLY, CDR2 FYNNEI.

The V gene is TRBV4-1, the J gene TRBJ2-1, with 11 bases that match TRBD2. CDR3 length: 22 amino acids. Trimming removed 4 bases from V and 7 bases from J; junction bases left unmatched: 27. In germline, CDR1 is MGHRA, CDR2 YSYEKL. The CDR3 DNA reads TGCGCCAGCAGCCGAGGTTTCCAGCGGGCTAGCGGGGGGCGTGGAGGTAGAAATGAGCAGTTCTTC. Its protein is CASSRGFQRASGGRGGRNEQFF.

This clone was observed a few times. This chain uses TRBV4-1 with TRBJ1-1, with TRBD1 as a possible D gene (6 bases). CDR1 and CDR2 from the germline V gene are MGHRA and YSYEKL. V shed 4 bases and J shed 4 bases, with 13 bases lying between them. CDR3 length: 14 residues. In DNA form, the CDR3 reads TGCGCCAGCAGCCTACAGGGAGGAGGCACTGAAGCTTTCTTT. Protein product: CASSLQGGGTEAFF.

The J gene is TRBJ1-1, the V gene TRBV20-1; a weak D match, TRBD1 (5 bases). In germline, CDR1 is DFQATT, CDR2 SNEGSKA (reference sequence). CDR3 length: 11 residues. Trimming cost V 6 bases and J 5 bases, with 10 bases left between them. The CDR3 DNA reads TGCAGTGCCACAGGTTGGACTGAAGCTTTCTTT. This encodes CSATGWTEAFF.

In its sample, this clone was seen a few times. The V gene is TRBV19, the J gene TRBJ1-1, with D possibly being TRBD1 (5 bases). The germline CDR1 and CDR2 sequences are LNHDA and SQIVND (reference sequence). V shed 3 bases and J shed 1 base, with 12 bases lying between them. This CDR3 has 15 residues. The CDR3 here is CASSIPGAGNTEAFF. CDR3 DNA: TGTGCCAGTAGTATCCCCGGGGCGGGGAACACTGAAGCTTTCTTT.

This chain links TRBV7-9 with TRBJ2-1, with D perhaps TRBD1 (6 bases). Germline CDR1 SEHNR, CDR2 FQNEAQ (reference sequence). V was clipped by 5 bases and J by 7 bases, with 15 bases between them. CDR3 size: 14 residues. The CDR3 DNA follows: TGTGCCAGCAGCCCGGCAGGGGAGCGAAATGAGCAGTTCTTC. Its translation: CASSPAGERNEQFF. Together with reference TRBV7-9 and TRBJ2-1, the CDR3 gives the full variable domain: DTGVSQNPRHKITKRGQNVTFRCDPISEHNRLYWYRQTLGQGPEFLTYFQNEAQLEKSRLLSDRFSAERPKGSFSTLEIQRTEQGDSAMYLCASSPAGERNEQFFGPGTRLTVL.

The chain is built from TRBV7-2 and TRBJ1-1, with D tentatively TRBD1 (5 bases). Germline V gene lookup returns CDR1 SGHTA and CDR2 FQGNSA. Trimming shortened V by 4 bases and J by 1 base, and 10 bases separated the two germline ends. This CDR3 contains 14 residues. The chain's CDR3 is CASSYQTGNTEAFF. In DNA form, the CDR3 reads TGTGCCAGCAGCTACCAAACAGGGAACACTGAAGCTTTCTTT.

The CDR3 region is CASSPGRLNTEAFF. CDR3 bases: TGTGCCAGCAGCCCCGGACGGTTGAACACTGAAGCTTTCTTT. V is TRBV7-2 and J is TRBJ1-1, with D hard to call. Germline V gene sequence: CDR1 SGHTA, CDR2 FQGNSA. The V and J ends lost 5 bases and 0 bases respectively, with 10 bases between them. CDR3 size: 14 residues.

This chain's CDR3 is CASSVNGGPNQPQHF. In DNA, the CDR3 is TGTGCCAGCAGTGTTAACGGGGGACCTAATCAGCCCCAGCATTTT. The chain links TRBV2 to TRBJ1-5, with D possibly matching TRBD1 (5 bases). The CDR3 is made up of 15 amino acids. The germline V gene encodes CDR1 SNHLY and CDR2 FYNNEI. Trimming removed 4 bases from V and 4 bases from J, with 14 bases in between.

The V and J genes are TRBV5-1 and TRBJ1-1, with TRBD1 matching 10 bases. Trimming removed 3 bases from V and 4 bases from J; junction bases left unmatched: 6. This CDR3 is 15 amino acids long. Germline V gives CDR1 SGHRS, CDR2 YFSETQ. CDR3 protein: CASSSGTGEGTEAFF. CDR3 DNA sequence: TGCGCCAGCAGCTCCGGGACAGGGGAGGGCACTGAAGCTTTCTTT.